What follows is one T cell receptor (beta chain) and its context. The data derive from a study of blood T cell repertoires in COVID-19. CDR1 and CDR2 from the germline V gene are SGHRS and YFSETQ. The CDR3 sequence is 15 residues long. The V gene lost 3 bases and the J gene lost 3 bases, with 15 bases spanning the gap. The table came from immunoSEQ multiplex PCR; TCRdb's copy has only in-frame clones and leaves some out. Of over 150,000 clones listed, roughly 88% were seen once; the top ten hold about 6.7%. The gene calls are TRBV5-1 and TRBJ1-1; possibly TRBD1 for D (5 bases). The origin of this receptor is a woman aged 40 to 50 with COVID-19, enrolled during active disease. The sample consisted of peripheral blood. CDR3 sequence (DNA): TGCGCCAGCAGCTCAGGCGGGATAGGGGACACTGAAGCTTTCTTT. Protein sequence: CASSSGGIGDTEAFF.